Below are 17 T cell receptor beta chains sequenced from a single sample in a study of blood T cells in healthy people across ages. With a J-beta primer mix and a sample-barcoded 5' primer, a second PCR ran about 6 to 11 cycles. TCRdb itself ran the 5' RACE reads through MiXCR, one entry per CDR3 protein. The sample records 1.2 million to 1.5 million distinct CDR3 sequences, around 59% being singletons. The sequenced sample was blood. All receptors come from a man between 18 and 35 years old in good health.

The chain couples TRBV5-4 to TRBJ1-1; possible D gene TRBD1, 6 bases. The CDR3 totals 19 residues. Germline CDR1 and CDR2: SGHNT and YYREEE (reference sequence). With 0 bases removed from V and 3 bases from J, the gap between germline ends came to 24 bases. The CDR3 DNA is TGTGCCAGCAGCTTGGCCCGGACACTAGGGGGGGCAGGGGACACTGAAGCTTTCTTT. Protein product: CASSLARTLGGAGDTEAFF.

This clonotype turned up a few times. CDR3 region: CATSDPGQGYGPQHF. The CDR3 DNA is TGTGCCACCAGTGACCCCGGACAGGGATACGGGCCCCAGCATTTT. The chain joins TRBV24-1 to TRBJ1-5; 8 bases are shared with TRBD1. Germline assignment: CDR1 KGHDR and CDR2 SFDVKD. This CDR3 comprises 15 residues. V gave up 4 bases and J gave up 9 bases; unmatched junction bases: 10.

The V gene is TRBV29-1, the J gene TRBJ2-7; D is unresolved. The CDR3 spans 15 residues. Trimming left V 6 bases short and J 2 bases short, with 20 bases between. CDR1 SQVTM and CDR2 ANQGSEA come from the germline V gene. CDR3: CSVRGGAYGTYEQYF. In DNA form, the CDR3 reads TGCAGCGTCCGTGGCGGCGCCTATGGGACCTACGAGCAGTACTTC.

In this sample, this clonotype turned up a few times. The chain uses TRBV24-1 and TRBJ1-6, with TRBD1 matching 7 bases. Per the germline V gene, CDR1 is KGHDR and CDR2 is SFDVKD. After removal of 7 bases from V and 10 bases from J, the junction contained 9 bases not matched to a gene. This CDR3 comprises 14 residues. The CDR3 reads CATSPDREYSPLHF. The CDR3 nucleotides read TGTGCCACCAGCCCAGACAGGGAATACTCACCCCTCCACTTT.

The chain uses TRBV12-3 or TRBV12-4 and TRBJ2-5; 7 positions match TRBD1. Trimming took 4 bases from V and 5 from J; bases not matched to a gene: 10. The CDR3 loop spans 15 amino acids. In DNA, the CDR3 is TGTGCCAGCAGTTCCACAGGGGTGCCGGGTGAGACCCAGTACTTC. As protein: CASSSTGVPGETQYF.

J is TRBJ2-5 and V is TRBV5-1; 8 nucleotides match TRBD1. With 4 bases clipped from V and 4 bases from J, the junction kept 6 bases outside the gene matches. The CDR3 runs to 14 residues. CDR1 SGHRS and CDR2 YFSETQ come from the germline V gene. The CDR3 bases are TGCGCCAGCAGCCCTTCGGACAGGGCAGAGACCCAGTACTTC. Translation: CASSPSDRAETQYF.

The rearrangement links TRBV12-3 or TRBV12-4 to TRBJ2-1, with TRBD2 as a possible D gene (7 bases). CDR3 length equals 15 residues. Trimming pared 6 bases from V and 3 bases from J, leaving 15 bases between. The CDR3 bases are TGTGCCAGCAGCACCGGGGGCGGGGGCTACAATGAGCAGTTCTTC. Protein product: CASSTGGGGYNEQFF.

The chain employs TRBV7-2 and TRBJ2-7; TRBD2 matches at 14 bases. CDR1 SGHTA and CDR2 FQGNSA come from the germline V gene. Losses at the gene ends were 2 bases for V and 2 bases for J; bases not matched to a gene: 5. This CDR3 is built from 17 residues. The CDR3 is CASSLQTSGRVPYEQYF. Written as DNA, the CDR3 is TGTGCCAGCAGCTTACAGACTAGCGGGAGGGTCCCCTACGAGCAGTACTTC.

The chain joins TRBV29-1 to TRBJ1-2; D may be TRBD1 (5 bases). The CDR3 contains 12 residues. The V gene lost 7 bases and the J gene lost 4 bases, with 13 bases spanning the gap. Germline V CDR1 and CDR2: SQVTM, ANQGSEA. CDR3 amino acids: CSAGPGGYGYTF. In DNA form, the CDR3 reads TGCAGCGCGGGCCCTGGGGGCTATGGCTACACCTTC.

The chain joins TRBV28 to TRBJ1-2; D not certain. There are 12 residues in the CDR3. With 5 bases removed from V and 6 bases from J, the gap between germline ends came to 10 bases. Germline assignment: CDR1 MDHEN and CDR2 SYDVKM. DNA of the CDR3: TGTGCCAGCAGTCCCGTCGGTGATGGCTACACCTTC. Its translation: CASSPVGDGYTF.

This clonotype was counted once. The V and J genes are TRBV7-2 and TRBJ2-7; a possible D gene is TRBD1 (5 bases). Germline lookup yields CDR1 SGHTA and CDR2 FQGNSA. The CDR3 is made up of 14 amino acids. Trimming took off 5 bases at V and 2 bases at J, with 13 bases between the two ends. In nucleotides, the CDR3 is TGTGCCAGCAGCCACGTAGGGGTCGCCTACGAGCAGTACTTC. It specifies CASSHVGVAYEQYF.

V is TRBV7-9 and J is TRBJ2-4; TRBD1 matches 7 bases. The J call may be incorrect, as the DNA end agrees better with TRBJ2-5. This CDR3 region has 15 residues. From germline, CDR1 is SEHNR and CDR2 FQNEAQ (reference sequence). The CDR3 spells CASSLRGQLQETQYF. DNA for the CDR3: TGTGCCAGCAGCTTACGGGGACAGTTACAAGAGACCCAGTACTTC.

This chain's CDR3 is CSARDVVFLIGTDTQYF. CDR3 sequence (DNA): TGCAGTGCTAGAGATGTCGTATTCTTAATCGGCACAGATACGCAGTATTTT. This rearrangement joins TRBV20-1 to TRBJ2-3; no clear D gene. CDR1 is DFQATT, CDR2 SNEGSKA, per germline (reference sequence). V shed 0 bases and J shed 1 base, with 17 bases lying between them. This CDR3 region has 17 residues.

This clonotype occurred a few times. CDR3 DNA: TGTGCCACCAGCAGGGAGGGCTCTGGCTACACCTTC. Protein product: CATSREGSGYTF. This rearrangement joins TRBV15 to TRBJ1-2, with no clear D. The germline gives CDR1 LNHNV, CDR2 YYDKDF (reference sequence). The length of the CDR3 is 12 residues. V lost 3 bases, J lost 7 bases, and 9 bases lay in between. The full variable domain, completed using reference TRBV15 and TRBJ1-2, is DAMVIQNPRYQVTQFGKPVTLSCSQTLNHNVMYWYQQKSSQAPKLLFHYYDKDFNNEADTPDNFQSRRPNTSFCFLDIRSPGLGDTAMYLCATSREGSGYTFGSGTRLTVV.

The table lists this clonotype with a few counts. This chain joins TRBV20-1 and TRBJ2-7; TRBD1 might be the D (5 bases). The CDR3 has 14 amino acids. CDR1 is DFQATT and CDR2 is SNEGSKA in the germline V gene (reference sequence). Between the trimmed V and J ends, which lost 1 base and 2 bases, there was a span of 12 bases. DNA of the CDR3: TGCAGTGCTAGAGTACCCGACAGTCCCTACGAGCAGTACTTC. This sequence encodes CSARVPDSPYEQYF.

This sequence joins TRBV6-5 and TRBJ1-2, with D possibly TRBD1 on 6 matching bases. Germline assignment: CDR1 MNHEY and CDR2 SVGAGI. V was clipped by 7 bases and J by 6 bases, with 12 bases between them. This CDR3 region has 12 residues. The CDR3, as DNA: TGTGCCAGCACTGGACCAGGGGATGGCTACACCTTC. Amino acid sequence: CASTGPGDGYTF.

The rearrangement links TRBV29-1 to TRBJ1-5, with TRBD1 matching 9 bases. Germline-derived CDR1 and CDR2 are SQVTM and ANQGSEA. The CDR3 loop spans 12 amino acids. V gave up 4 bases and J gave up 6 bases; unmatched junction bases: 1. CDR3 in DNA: TGCAGCGTTGCGGACAGGGGTCAGCCCCAGCATTTT. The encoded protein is CSVADRGQPQHF. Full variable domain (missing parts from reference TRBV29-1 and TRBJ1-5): SAVISQKPSRDICQRGTSLTIQCQVDSQVTMMFWYRQQPGQSLTLIATANQGSEATYESGFVIDKFPISRPNLTFSTLTVSNMSPEDSSIYLCSVADRGQPQHFGDGTRLSIL.